This TCR beta chain was obtained from a study of PD-1 blockade in classical Hodgkin lymphoma. The sample's time point: cycle 4 day 1 (C4D1), after more than 5 weeks of nivolumab. Following autologous stem cell transplantation, relapse occurred in every patient, and exposure to brentuximab vedotin varied. Assay used: immunoSEQ multiplex PCR; TCRdb lists only in-frame clones, some missing. The table records 25,000 to 30,000 clones, roughly 87% of them present only once. Trimming pared 6 bases from V and 8 bases from J, leaving 16 bases between. Germline lookup yields CDR1 MNHEY and CDR2 SVGAGI. CDR3 length: 13 amino acids.

The chain has TRBV6-5 and TRBJ1-2, with D perhaps TRBD1 (5 bases). The sequence was collected from a human donor with classical Hodgkin lymphoma. The sequencing used peripheral blood mononuclear cells (PBMCs), collected before the fourth cycle of nivolumab. The CDR3 sequence is CASRPRDGGGYTF. The CDR3 DNA reads TGTGCCAGCAGACCCCGGGACGGGGGGGGCTACACCTTC.